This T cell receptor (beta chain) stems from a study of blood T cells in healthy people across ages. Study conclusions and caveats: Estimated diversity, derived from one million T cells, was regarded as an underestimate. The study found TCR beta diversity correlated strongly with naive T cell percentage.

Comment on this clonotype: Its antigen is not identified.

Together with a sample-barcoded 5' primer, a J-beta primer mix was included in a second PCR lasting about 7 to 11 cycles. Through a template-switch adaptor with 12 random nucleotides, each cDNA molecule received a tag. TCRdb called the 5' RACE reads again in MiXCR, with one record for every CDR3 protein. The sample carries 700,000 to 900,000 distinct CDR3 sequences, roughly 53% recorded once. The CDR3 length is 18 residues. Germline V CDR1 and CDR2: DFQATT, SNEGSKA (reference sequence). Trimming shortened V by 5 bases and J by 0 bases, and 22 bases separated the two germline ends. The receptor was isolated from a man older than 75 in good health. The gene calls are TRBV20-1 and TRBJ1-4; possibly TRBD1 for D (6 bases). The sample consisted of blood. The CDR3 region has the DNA TGCAGTGCTGCCCACCCCTACAGGGTCTCCGCAACTAATGAAAAACTGTTTTTT. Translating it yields CSAAHPYRVSATNEKLFF.